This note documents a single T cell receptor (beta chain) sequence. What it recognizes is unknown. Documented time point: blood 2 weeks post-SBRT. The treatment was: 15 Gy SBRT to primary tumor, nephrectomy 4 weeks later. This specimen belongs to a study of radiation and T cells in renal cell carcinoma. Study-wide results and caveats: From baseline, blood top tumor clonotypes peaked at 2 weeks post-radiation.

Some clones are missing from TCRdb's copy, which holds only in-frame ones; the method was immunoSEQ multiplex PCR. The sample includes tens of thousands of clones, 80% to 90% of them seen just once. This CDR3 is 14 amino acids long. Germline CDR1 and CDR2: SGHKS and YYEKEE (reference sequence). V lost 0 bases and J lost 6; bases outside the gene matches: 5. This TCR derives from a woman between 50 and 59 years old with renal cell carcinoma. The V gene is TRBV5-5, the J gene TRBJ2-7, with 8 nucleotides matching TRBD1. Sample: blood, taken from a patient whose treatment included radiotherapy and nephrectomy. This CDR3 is CASSLGGQDFEQYF. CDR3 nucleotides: TGTGCCAGCAGCTTGGGGGGACAGGACTTCGAGCAGTACTTC.